The 32 T cell receptor beta chains below come from one sample, sequenced in a study of blood T cells in healthy people across ages. Using a J-beta primer mix together with a sample-barcoded 5' primer, a second PCR was run for roughly 6 to 11 cycles. One entry per CDR3 protein, called by TCRdb with MiXCR from the 5' RACE reads. In the table there are around 1,800,000 distinct CDR3 sequences, about 39% of which are singletons. The material sequenced was blood. All receptors come from a human donor in good health.

The rearrangement uses TRBV5-1 and TRBJ2-5, with D perhaps TRBD2 (5 bases). The J call may be in error: the DNA end matches TRBJ2-1 better. In germline, CDR1 is SGHRS, CDR2 YFSETQ. There are 14 residues in the CDR3. The CDR3 loop reads CASSPGVSGETQFF. CDR3 in DNA: TGCGCCAGCAGCCCCGGTGTGAGCGGAGAGACCCAGTTCTTC.

The J gene is TRBJ2-5, the V gene TRBV5-1; 9 nucleotides align to TRBD2. Germline CDR1 reads SGHRS; CDR2 reads YFSETQ. J was trimmed by 7 bases and V by 4 bases; bases with no gene match: 8. This CDR3 has 14 residues. The CDR3 region is CASSPVAGEVTQYF. DNA for the CDR3: TGCGCCAGCAGCCCAGTAGCGGGGGAGGTGACCCAGTACTTC. The full variable domain, rest sourced from reference TRBV5-1 and TRBJ2-5, is KAGVTQTPRYLIKTRGQQVTLSCSPISGHRSVSWYQQTPGQGLQFLFEYFSETQRNKGNFPGRFSGRQFSNSRSEMNVSTLELGDSALYLCASSPVAGEVTQYFGPGTRLLVL.

This clonotype was observed a handful of times. The V call is TRBV3-1, the J call TRBJ2-3, with D possibly matching TRBD1 (6 bases). CDR3 size: 14 residues. V was trimmed by 4 bases and J by 4 bases, leaving 12 bases between them. CDR1 and CDR2 from the germline V gene are LGHDT and YNNKEL (reference sequence). CDR3 protein: CASSPPGVPDTQYF. In nucleotides, the CDR3 is TGTGCCAGCAGCCCCCCAGGGGTCCCAGATACGCAGTATTTT.

The J gene is TRBJ2-4, the V gene TRBV18, with unresolved D. The V and J ends lost 0 bases and 10 bases respectively, with 13 bases between them. Germline V CDR1 and CDR2: KGHSH, LQKENI. The CDR3 consists of 14 residues. The CDR3 protein is CASSPPSDSPIQYF. CDR3 DNA: TGTGCCAGCTCACCACCGAGCGACTCCCCAATTCAGTACTTC. Full variable domain (remainder filled in from reference TRBV18 and TRBJ2-4): NAGVMQNPRHLVRRRGQEARLRCSPMKGHSHVYWYRQLPEEGLKFMVYLQKENIIDESGMPKERFSAEFPKEGPSILRIQQVVRGDSAAYFCASSPPSDSPIQYFGAGTRLSVL.

This clonotype was seen more than once but under ten times. One junction end disagrees with the germline gene, perhaps due to a read error. The chain couples TRBV13 to TRBJ2-3; TRBD2 matches 12 bases. The germline CDR1 and CDR2 sequences are PRHDT and FYEKMQ (reference sequence). CDR3 length equals 15 residues. CDR3 sequence: CASSQLAGGTYTQYF. CDR3 nucleotides: TGTGCCAGCAGTCAACTAGCGGGGGGCACATATACGCAGTATTTT.

This clonotype was seen a few times. The V and J genes are TRBV4-1 and TRBJ1-2; TRBD1 agrees at 7 bases. The V and J ends lost 4 bases and 6 bases, in that order; junction bases with no gene match: 5. Germline V gene data show CDR1 as MGHRA and CDR2 as YSYEKL. This CDR3 comprises 13 residues. CDR3 DNA sequence: TGCGCCAGCAGCCGCCTAGGGACAGATGGCTACACCTTC. Translating gives CASSRLGTDGYTF.

CDR3 nucleotides: TGTGCCAGCAGCTTAAAAAGAGCGGGGCCTAGCACAGATACGCAGTATTTT. Translating it yields CASSLKRAGPSTDTQYF. The V and J genes are TRBV7-2 and TRBJ2-3, with 7 bases identical to TRBD2. CDR1 and CDR2 from the germline V gene are SGHTA and FQGNSA. The V and J ends lost 2 bases and 0 bases, in that order; junction bases with no gene match: 8. CDR3 length: 17 residues.

The gene calls are TRBV4-1 and TRBJ2-5; 8 bases match TRBD2. The J segment lost 4 bases and the V segment lost 2 bases, leaving 6 bases of the junction unmatched. The germline gives CDR1 MGHRA, CDR2 YSYEKL. CDR3 length equals 15 residues. The CDR3 here is CASSQHGGAGETQYF. DNA for the CDR3: TGCGCCAGCAGCCAACACGGGGGGGCCGGAGAGACCCAGTACTTC.

The V gene is TRBV28, the J gene TRBJ2-1, with TRBD1 identical over 7 bases. CDR1 and CDR2 (germline): MDHEN, SYDVKM. The V and J ends lost 7 bases and 7 bases, in that order; junction bases with no gene match: 13. There are 15 residues in the CDR3. CDR3 protein: CASNLPRQGWNEQFF. The CDR3 region has the DNA TGTGCCAGCAACCTCCCGAGACAGGGATGGAATGAGCAGTTCTTC.

The chain has TRBV15 and TRBJ2-1; possibly TRBD2 for D (6 bases). CDR3 length equals 14 residues. Deletions cut 5 bases from V and 1 base from J, with 9 bases between. CDR1 and CDR2 from the germline V gene are LNHNV and YYDKDF (reference sequence). This chain's CDR3 is CATSLAVSYNEQFF. The CDR3 nucleotides are TGTGCCACCAGCTTAGCGGTGTCCTACAATGAGCAGTTCTTC.

This clonotype was seen once. The DNA for the CDR3 is TGTGCCAGCAGCTTAGAGTTTTTTAGGGGTGGAACAGATACGCAGTATTTT. Protein product: CASSLEFFRGGTDTQYF. This chain connects TRBV11-2 to TRBJ2-3; tentatively, D is TRBD1 (5 bases). V lost 0 bases to trimming and J lost 3 bases, with 16 bases between them. The CDR3 length is 17 residues. Germline CDR1 reads SGHAT; CDR2 reads FQNNGV.

The chain uses TRBV5-1 and TRBJ2-4, with D perhaps TRBD2 (6 bases). The J call may be wrong; the DNA end is better matched by TRBJ2-7. Germline assignment: CDR1 SGHRS and CDR2 YFSETQ. The CDR3 sequence is 15 residues long. This CDR3 is CASSFEGTGFHEQYF. As DNA, the CDR3 is TGCGCCAGCAGCTTTGAAGGGACTGGCTTCCACGAGCAGTACTTC.

V usage is TRBV29-1 and J usage is TRBJ1-2; no reliable D call. Germline V gene lookup returns CDR1 SQVTM and CDR2 ANQGSEA. V was shortened by 3 bases and J by 7 bases, with 15 bases between the two germline ends. The CDR3 is 13 amino acids. This chain's CDR3 is CSVDRVSAIGYTF. The CDR3 bases are TGCAGCGTTGACCGGGTGTCGGCAATTGGCTACACCTTC.

The chain couples TRBV12-5 to TRBJ1-2; a possible D gene is TRBD1 (5 bases). With 0 bases removed from V and 4 bases from J, the gap between germline ends came to 12 bases. Germline values: CDR1 LGHNT, CDR2 FRNRAP. The CDR3 is 15 amino acids. The CDR3 region has the DNA TGTGCTAGTGGTTTGGTAGAAGCAGGGAGCTATGGCTACACCTTC. Translation: CASGLVEAGSYGYTF.

The genes are TRBV2 and TRBJ2-7; D remains unclear. The ends were cut back, 2 bases at V and 6 bases at J, with 8 bases in the middle. The CDR3 covers 12 residues. Germline CDR1 SNHLY, CDR2 FYNNEI. The CDR3 nucleotides read TGTGCCAGCAGTGAATACGTAACCGAGCAGTACTTC. Translating it yields CASSEYVTEQYF.

With respect to this clonotype: One end of the junction does not line up with germline, which may come from a read error. The chain couples TRBV12-3 or TRBV12-4 to TRBJ1-2; D might be TRBD1 (6 bases). The CDR3 covers 12 residues. The CDR3 here is CAGRPQGSGYTF. The CDR3 coding sequence is TGTGCCGGCAGGCCACAGGGAAGTGGCTACACCTTC.

About this clonotype itself: A much larger clonotype is one base distant, so this may be a read error. This rearrangement joins TRBV20-1 to TRBJ2-3, with a possible D match to TRBD1 (6 bases). CDR1 is DFQATT and CDR2 is SNEGSKA in the germline V gene (reference sequence). V was shortened by 6 bases and J by 2 bases, with 24 bases between the two germline ends. CDR3 length: 17 residues. The CDR3 DNA sequence: TGCAGTGCCCCGAGAGAGGGCAGGGGTCCCTTCACAGATACGCAGTATTTT. It encodes CSAPREGRGPFTDTQYF.

This clonotype was detected only a few times. This chain links TRBV4-2 with TRBJ1-2; the D gene is possibly TRBD1 (6 bases). This CDR3 spans 15 amino acids. V gave up 0 bases and J gave up 8 bases, with 16 bases separating them. Germline V CDR1 and CDR2: LGHNA, YNFKEQ. CDR3 protein: CASSQDPRGVGGYTF. The CDR3 nucleotides read TGTGCCAGCAGCCAAGATCCGAGGGGGGTGGGAGGCTACACCTTC.

The V and J genes are TRBV4-3 and TRBJ2-3; 10 nucleotides agree with TRBD2. The CDR3 is made up of 20 amino acids. Losses at the gene ends were 0 bases for V and 4 bases for J; bases not matched to a gene: 16. CDR1 is LGHNA and CDR2 is YSLEER in the germline V gene. CDR3 sequence (DNA): TGCGCCAGCAGCCAAGAATTGCTCCAGCGGGGGGGCCTCTTAGCAGATACGCAGTATTTT. Residues: CASSQELLQRGGLLADTQYF.

This clonotype has more than one count but fewer than ten. V is TRBV12-3 or TRBV12-4 and J is TRBJ1-2; D not resolved. The CDR3 has 15 amino acids. V was pared by 1 base and J by 8 bases, with 17 bases between. CDR3 coding DNA: TGTGCCAGCAGTTTAGTCGCCTCCCCCTATGCCGGCTACACCTTC. This translates into CASSLVASPYAGYTF.

This clonotype was seen more than once but under ten times. Germline and junction disagree at one end, which may indicate a read error. The rearrangement uses TRBV12-3 or TRBV12-4 and TRBJ1-6; 8 bases agree with TRBD1. The CDR3 runs to 15 residues. CDR3 region: CASSFGQGYNSPLHF. The DNA for the CDR3 is TGTGCCAGCTCATTTGGACAGGGCTACAATTCGCCCCTCCACTTT.

This clonotype has just a few counts. The chain couples TRBV28 to TRBJ2-4; the match to TRBD1 covers 11 bases. The DNA end favors TRBJ2-5, so the J call may be wrong. The length of the CDR3 is 14 residues. Per germline, CDR1 MDHEN and CDR2 SYDVKM. This CDR3 is CAISDRGRGETQYF. CDR3 coding DNA: TGTGCCATCTCGGACAGGGGGCGCGGAGAGACCCAGTACTTC.

This clonotype was counted once. This rearrangement joins TRBV7-2 to TRBJ2-3; no firm D call. This CDR3 is built from 15 residues. Germline loops: CDR1 SGHTA, CDR2 FQGNSA. Trimming took 5 bases from V and 3 from J, leaving 15 bases between them. The CDR3 DNA reads TGTGCCAGCAGCAACCAGGTATCTAGTACAGATACGCAGTATTTT. This codes for CASSNQVSSTDTQYF. Full variable domain (remainder filled in from reference TRBV7-2 and TRBJ2-3): GAGVSQSPSNKVTEKGKDVELRCDPISGHTALYWYRQSLGQGLEFLIYFQGNSAPDKSGLPSDRFSAERTGGSVSTLTIQRTQQEDSAVYLCASSNQVSSTDTQYFGPGTRLTVL.

The table lists this clonotype with many counts. The chain has TRBV20-1 and TRBJ1-2; tentative D call: TRBD1 (5 bases). This CDR3 is built from 13 residues. Trimming removed 5 bases at V and 8 bases at J, with 18 bases between. CDR1 DFQATT and CDR2 SNEGSKA come from the germline V gene (reference sequence). Here the CDR3 DNA reads TGCAGTGCTGGGGGACTCCAAGAGGGAGGCTACACCTTC. Protein sequence: CSAGGLQEGGYTF.

As concerns this clonotype: An end of the junction differs from the germline gene, which may be a read error. The genes are TRBV20-1 and TRBJ2-5; TRBD2 aligns across 7 bases. Germline CDR1 reads DFQATT; CDR2 reads SNEGSKA (reference sequence). The CDR3 has 12 residues. This CDR3 reads CSATSGHETRYF. In DNA form, the CDR3 reads TGCAGTGCTACTAGCGGACATGAGACCCGGTACTTC.

In this sample, this clonotype turned up a few times. V is TRBV4-3 and J is TRBJ2-5; D is perhaps TRBD2 (5 bases). Germline assignment: CDR1 LGHNA and CDR2 YSLEER. The CDR3 is made up of 15 amino acids. The V gene lost 5 bases and the J gene lost 5 bases, with 18 bases spanning the gap. As DNA, the CDR3 is TGCGCCAGCAGCGCGCGTTTTGGAGGAGTGGAGACCCAGTACTTC. It encodes CASSARFGGVETQYF.

This chain links TRBV7-2 with TRBJ2-5; TRBD2 aligns across 9 bases. Trimming cost V 7 bases and J 0 bases; bases outside gene matches: 6. The CDR3 covers 15 residues. CDR1 and CDR2 from the germline V gene are SGHTA and FQGNSA. The CDR3 loop reads CASTPRGGDQETQYF. DNA for the CDR3: TGTGCCAGCACCCCGCGGGGGGGCGACCAAGAGACCCAGTACTTC.

The CDR3 spells CSAIGGEGGNEQYF. CDR3 in DNA: TGCAGTGCAATTGGGGGGGAGGGTGGCAACGAGCAGTACTTC. V gene TRBV20-1 combines with J gene TRBJ2-7; 7 nucleotides align to TRBD2. Germline lookup yields CDR1 DFQATT and CDR2 SNEGSKA (reference sequence). V trimming: 6 bases; J trimming: 5 bases; junction bases outside the gene matches: 13. This CDR3 spans 14 amino acids.

This rearrangement joins TRBV7-8 to TRBJ2-7; the D gene is possibly TRBD2 (7 bases). CDR3 length equals 15 residues. Trimming cost V 5 bases and J 1 base, with 15 bases left between them. Germline-derived CDR1 and CDR2 are SGHVS and FQNEAQ. The DNA for the CDR3 is TGTGCCAGCAGCCACAGGGCAGCGGGGTCCTACGAGCAGTACTTC. It yields the protein CASSHRAAGSYEQYF.

The sample holds a few counts of this clonotype. V gene TRBV4-3 combines with J gene TRBJ1-4; 7 bases align to TRBD1. With 2 bases clipped from V and 4 bases from J, the junction kept 7 bases outside the gene matches. From germline, CDR1 is LGHNA and CDR2 YSLEER. This CDR3 region has 16 residues. CDR3 residues: CASSQRQGGYNEKLFF. Written as DNA, the CDR3 is TGCGCCAGCAGCCAACGACAGGGAGGGTATAATGAAAAACTGTTTTTT.

This clonotype was observed many times. This chain connects TRBV4-3 to TRBJ2-1, with TRBD1 identical over 7 bases. The CDR3 length is 15 residues. The germline gives CDR1 LGHNA, CDR2 YSLEER. The junction had 5 bases not matched to a gene; V was cut back by 2 bases and J by 4 bases. This CDR3 reads CASSQPGQAYNEQFF. Here the CDR3 DNA reads TGCGCCAGCAGCCAACCTGGACAGGCGTACAATGAGCAGTTCTTC.

A few counts support this clonotype. The rearrangement links TRBV4-1 to TRBJ1-6; 10 bases map to TRBD1. CDR1 and CDR2 (germline): MGHRA, YSYEKL. The CDR3 sequence is 16 residues long. With V trimmed by 2 bases and J by 7 bases, 5 bases remained unmatched. In nucleotides, the CDR3 is TGCGCCAGCAGCCAACCCAGACAGGGGGCCAATTCACCCCTCCACTTT. It codes for CASSQPRQGANSPLHF.